These 22 T cell receptor beta chains came from one sample sequenced in a study of cytomegalovirus exposure and HLA in healthy donors. Primers for the PCR totalled 60 Vbeta and 13 Jbeta. Clones were read by immunoSEQ multiplex PCR, and TCRdb kept only the in-frame ones, dropping some. The profile shows around 220,000 clones, about 80% of them singletons. Material: PBMCs. These receptor sequences come from a man aged 35 to 55 in good health and CMV-seronegative.

This chain joins TRBV11-3 and TRBJ2-3; possibly TRBD2 for D (6 bases). The CDR3 loop spans 14 amino acids. V lost 5 bases and J lost 2, with 11 bases in between. CDR1 is SGHNT, CDR2 YENEEA, per germline. The CDR3: CASSRGLTTDTQYF. In DNA, the CDR3 is TGTGCCAGCAGCAGGGGACTCACCACAGATACGCAGTATTTT.

The CDR3 coding sequence is TGTGCCAGCAGCCAGATACAGGGGCCCAATTCACCCCTCCACTTT. Protein: CASSQIQGPNSPLHF. The genes are TRBV14 and TRBJ1-6; TRBD1 aligns across 7 bases. The CDR3 sequence is 15 residues long. Germline V gene data show CDR1 as SGHDN and CDR2 as FVKESK. Trimming cost V 3 bases and J 7 bases; bases outside gene matches: 6.

This clone was seen just once. The V and J genes are TRBV2 and TRBJ1-5, with 7 positions matching TRBD1. J was trimmed by 1 base and V by 7 bases; bases with no gene match: 7. The germline V gene encodes CDR1 SNHLY and CDR2 FYNNEI. This CDR3 is 15 amino acids long. The CDR3 bases are TGTGCCAGCAAGCAGGGGGTCCAGAGCAATCAGCCCCAGCATTTT. Its protein is CASKQGVQSNQPQHF.

DNA of the CDR3: TGTGCCAGCAGCACCTCGGGACAGGGAGCTGGAAACACCATATATTTT. This codes for CASSTSGQGAGNTIYF. The chain uses TRBV5-6 and TRBJ1-3; 9 nucleotides line up with TRBD1. V was pared by 4 bases and J by 2 bases, with 7 bases of the junction left unmatched. Germline values: CDR1 SGHDT, CDR2 YYEEEE. This CDR3 has 16 amino acids.

This chain links TRBV19 with TRBJ1-5; D may be TRBD1 (6 bases). CDR3 size: 18 residues. Germline values: CDR1 LNHDA, CDR2 SQIVND (reference sequence). Trimming cost V 0 bases and J 1 base, with 16 bases left between them. The CDR3: CASSIDPSDRRSNQPQHF. The CDR3 coding sequence is TGTGCCAGTAGTATAGATCCCTCGGACAGACGGAGCAATCAGCCCCAGCATTTT.

This sequence joins TRBV7-3 and TRBJ2-6; 7 bases map to TRBD1. CDR1 is SGHTA and CDR2 is FQGTGA in the germline V gene. V was clipped by 5 bases and J by 1 base; unmatched bases: 11. The length of the CDR3 is 18 residues. CDR3 residues: CASSDRDNGGSGANVLTF. The CDR3, as DNA: TGTGCCAGCAGCGACAGGGACAACGGCGGGTCTGGGGCCAACGTCCTGACTTTC.

The chain joins TRBV5-6 to TRBJ2-7; TRBD1 matches 9 bases. Per germline, CDR1 SGHDT and CDR2 YYEEEE. Trimming removed 3 bases from V and 3 bases from J; junction bases left unmatched: 4. There are 14 residues in the CDR3. The CDR3 nucleotides are TGTGCCAGCAGCTGGCGGGGACAGGGCTACGAGCAGTACTTC. This translates into CASSWRGQGYEQYF.

The genes are TRBV7-9 and TRBJ1-4, with D unresolved. Germline values: CDR1 SEHNR, CDR2 FQNEAQ (reference sequence). V lost 1 base to trimming and J lost 5 bases, with 11 bases between them. The CDR3 is 15 amino acids. The CDR3 sequence is CASSLGETKNEKLFF. CDR3 nucleotide sequence: TGTGCCAGCAGCTTAGGGGAGACTAAAAATGAAAAACTGTTTTTT.

The chain carries TRBV10-1 and TRBJ2-7; 8 bases line up with TRBD1. Germline CDR1 reads WNHNN; CDR2 reads SYGVQD (reference sequence). The CDR3 is 14 amino acids. V was pared by 7 bases and J by 3 bases, with 8 bases of the junction left unmatched. The chain's CDR3 is CASKTKDRDYEQYF. For the CDR3, the DNA is TGCGCCAGCAAAACCAAGGACAGGGACTACGAGCAGTACTTC.

This clone was counted once. The rearrangement uses TRBV7-2 and TRBJ1-5, with 7 bases aligning to TRBD1. The V gene end was trimmed by 4 bases and the J gene end by 6 bases; junction bases not matched to a gene: 6. The V gene's germline CDR1 is SGHTA and CDR2 FQGNSA. The CDR3 is made up of 14 amino acids. CDR3 sequence (DNA): TGTGCCAGCAGCTCCCGGACAGGTGGTCAGCCCCAGCATTTT. It translates to CASSSRTGGQPQHF.

The chain is built from TRBV10-3 and TRBJ1-5; TRBD1 is a possible D gene (6 bases). Germline V gene sequence: CDR1 ENHRY, CDR2 SYGVKD. The V end was cut by 2 bases, the J end by 4 bases, with 12 bases between. This CDR3 is 15 amino acids long. The CDR3 region has the DNA TGTGCCATCAGTGAGACAGACAGGCCTAATCAGCCCCAGCATTTT. Translating it yields CAISETDRPNQPQHF.

The genes are TRBV7-6 and TRBJ1-1; D is perhaps TRBD1 (6 bases). CDR1 and CDR2 from the germline V gene are SGHVS and FNYEAQ. Trimming took 0 bases from V and 4 from J, leaving 15 bases between them. The CDR3 contains 16 residues. The CDR3 DNA reads TGTGCCAGCAGCTTAGCCACAGGGTTTGTAGTCACTGAAGCTTTCTTT. Protein: CASSLATGFVVTEAFF.

The chain couples TRBV27 to TRBJ2-5, with D possibly TRBD2 on 6 matching bases. Trimming shortened V by 5 bases and J by 4 bases, and 17 bases separated the two germline ends. Germline CDR1 reads MNHEY; CDR2 reads SMNVEV (reference sequence). CDR3 size: 15 residues. The CDR3 is CASSLWQGGRETQYF. The CDR3, as DNA: TGTGCCAGCAGTCTTTGGCAGGGAGGACGAGAGACCCAGTACTTC.

As regards this clone: This is likely a read error, given that the CDR3 carries no conserved phenylalanine or tryptophan at its end. The chain has TRBV29-1 and TRBJ1-2, with a possible D match to TRBD1 (5 bases). V was shortened by 6 bases and J by 8 bases, with 13 bases between the two germline ends. Germline CDR1 and CDR2: SQVTM and ANQGSEA. The CDR3 runs 11 residues. This CDR3 reads CSVADSEGYTL. The DNA of the CDR3 is TGCAGCGTGGCAGACAGTGAAGGCTACACCCTC.

The chain is built from TRBV27 and TRBJ1-5, with 7 bases lining up with TRBD1. The CDR3 extends over 15 amino acids. The trim removed 3 bases at V and 6 bases at J, leaving 8 bases unmatched. CDR1 and CDR2 from the germline V gene are MNHEY and SMNVEV (reference sequence). CDR3 DNA: TGTGCCAGCAGTTTGTCGTCGTCAGGGGGTCAGCCCCAGCATTTT. Its protein is CASSLSSSGGQPQHF.

This chain connects TRBV28 to TRBJ2-7; 9 bases fit TRBD1. The CDR3 is made up of 16 amino acids. The germline V gene encodes CDR1 MDHEN and CDR2 SYDVKM. With 4 bases clipped from V and 4 bases from J, the junction kept 11 bases outside the gene matches. CDR3: CASSSYRGLTTYEQYF. In nucleotides, the CDR3 is TGTGCCAGCAGTTCTTACAGGGGGCTAACCACGTACGAGCAGTACTTC.

This sequence joins TRBV28 and TRBJ1-4; TRBD1 aligns across 10 bases. In germline, CDR1 is MDHEN, CDR2 SYDVKM. The CDR3 sequence is 15 residues long. Germline trimming cut 6 bases from V and 7 bases from J; bases unmatched to any gene: 8. The CDR3: CASRGPGQGTEKLFF. DNA of the CDR3: TGTGCCAGCAGGGGGCCGGGACAGGGGACTGAAAAACTGTTTTTT.

The V call is TRBV15, the J call TRBJ2-2; unclear D gene. V lost 5 bases, J lost 0 bases, and 10 bases lay in between. The CDR3 has 15 residues. CDR1 is LNHNV, CDR2 YYDKDF, per germline (reference sequence). Written as DNA, the CDR3 is TGTGCCACCAGCCCCGTACGGGCGAACACCGGGGAGCTGTTTTTT. Protein sequence: CATSPVRANTGELFF.

This chain joins TRBV19 and TRBJ2-1, with 7 positions matching TRBD2. There are 15 residues in the CDR3. CDR1 is LNHDA, CDR2 SQIVND, per germline (reference sequence). After removal of 5 bases from V and 2 bases from J, the junction contained 6 bases not matched to a gene. This CDR3 reads CASSPGLAAYNEQFF. In nucleotides, the CDR3 is TGTGCCAGTAGTCCCGGCCTAGCGGCCTACAATGAGCAGTTCTTC. Full variable domain (outside the CDR3, taken from reference TRBV19 and TRBJ2-1): DGGITQSPKYLFRKEGQNVTLSCEQNLNHDAMYWYRQDPGQGLRLIYYSQIVNDFQKGDIAEGYSVSREKKESFPLTVTSAQKNPTAFYLCASSPGLAAYNEQFFGPGTRLTVL.

The gene calls are TRBV27 and TRBJ2-3; 11 bases align to TRBD2. The V and J ends lost 5 bases and 8 bases, in that order; junction bases with no gene match: 9. CDR3 length equals 15 residues. Germline assignment: CDR1 MNHEY and CDR2 SMNVEV (reference sequence). DNA for the CDR3: TGTGCCAGCAGTAGGGAACTAGCGGGAGAGGGTACGCAGTATTTT. Translating it yields CASSRELAGEGTQYF.

The chain employs TRBV18 and TRBJ1-1, with D unresolved. Per the germline V gene, CDR1 is KGHSH and CDR2 is LQKENI. The ends were cut back, 0 bases at V and 11 bases at J, with 16 bases in the middle. This CDR3 contains 14 residues. CDR3 in DNA: TGTGCCAGCTCACCACCGGGAGCGGTCGGGTTGGCTTTCTTT. Protein: CASSPPGAVGLAFF. The full variable domain, rest sourced from reference TRBV18 and TRBJ1-1, is NAGVMQNPRHLVRRRGQEARLRCSPMKGHSHVYWYRQLPEEGLKFMVYLQKENIIDESGMPKERFSAEFPKEGPSILRIQQVVRGDSAAYFCASSPPGAVGLAFFGQGTRLTVV.

This clone was seen more than once but under ten times. The chain uses TRBV7-6 and TRBJ1-4; perhaps TRBD1 as D (6 bases). V lost 5 bases, J lost 7 bases, and 17 bases lay in between. From germline, CDR1 is SGHVS and CDR2 FNYEAQ. The length of the CDR3 is 15 residues. CDR3 sequence (DNA): TGTGCCAGCAGCCCAGACTGGGGGCTAATTGAAAAACTGTTTTTT. It specifies CASSPDWGLIEKLFF. The entire variable domain, with the rest obtained from reference TRBV7-6 and TRBJ1-4, is as follows: GAGVSQSPRYKVTKRGQDVALRCDPISGHVSLYWYRQALGQGPEFLTYFNYEAQQDKSGLPNDRFSAERPEGSISTLTIQRTEQRDSAMYRCASSPDWGLIEKLFFGSGTQLSVL.